These T cell receptor beta chains were read from a single sample in a study of neurological immune-mediated disorders. TCRdb used MiXCR to reprocess the 5' RACE reads, holding one entry per CDR3 protein. The sample lists about 33,000 distinct CDR3 sequences; about 1.6% were seen once. The material sequenced was PBMCs. These receptor sequences come from a woman between 25 and 40 years old with multiple sclerosis. The CDR3 runs from the conserved cysteine through the conserved F or W. D genes are given only for firm matches. Some rows have no size entry. The others give once, few or many, or a class for an expanded clone.

clone size	J gene	D gene	V gene	CDR3 DNA	CDR3 protein
many	TRBJ1-1	NA	TRBV7-2	TGTGCCAGCAGCTTAGGACATTTGAACACTGAAGCTTTCTTT	CASSLGHLNTEAFF
many	TRBJ2-3	TRBD1	TRBV10-3	TGTGCCATCAGTCCCCCGGACAGGGGAACAGATACGCAGTATTTT	CAISPPDRGTDTQYF
many	TRBJ1-1	NA	TRBV10-2	TGCGCCAGCAGTGAATGGGGGGACACTGAAGCTTTCTTT	CASSEWGDTEAFF
many	TRBJ2-3	TRBD2	TRBV2	TGTGCCAGCAGTCCCCTGGGACTAGCGGGGAGGGGGACGCAGTATTTT	CASSPLGLAGRGTQYF
many	TRBJ1-1	NA	TRBV5-1	TGCGCCAGCAGCTTGGACGGGACGGTGAACACTGAAGCTTTCTTT	CASSLDGTVNTEAFF
many	TRBJ2-1	NA	TRBV7-2	TGTGCCAGCAAACCGACGGGCTCCTCTATAGGCTACAATGAGCAGTTCTTC	CASKPTGSSIGYNEQFF
few	TRBJ2-3	NA	TRBV14	TGTGCCAGCAGTCATGAGGTGAGGAAAACGCAGTATTTT	CASSHEVRKTQYF
many	TRBJ1-2	TRBD1	TRBV12-3/TRBV12-4	TGTGCCAGCAGTTTAACAGGGGATTTCTATGGCTACACCTTC	CASSLTGDFYGYTF
many	TRBJ1-2	NA	TRBV12-3/TRBV12-4	TGTGCCAGCAGTTCCGCCGACAGGAGCTATGGCTACACCTTC	CASSSADRSYGYTF
many	TRBJ1-6	TRBD1	TRBV20-1	TGCAGTGCCCCCGACAGGGGGCAGGGGAATTCACCCCTCCACTTT	CSAPDRGQGNSPLHF
many	TRBJ2-7	NA	TRBV5-1	TGCGCCAGCAGCTTGGGTGACCTGGAGGCCCAGTACTTC	CASSLGDLEAQYF
many	TRBJ2-7	TRBD1	TRBV5-1	TGCGCCAGCAGCTTCGGGACAGGGGCCTACGAGCAGTACTTC	CASSFGTGAYEQYF
many	TRBJ2-1	TRBD2	TRBV5-1	TGCGCCAGCAGCTCTGAGCGGGGGGCCTACAATGAGCAGTTCTTC	CASSSERGAYNEQFF
many	TRBJ2-3	NA	TRBV29-1	TGCAGCGCGGGGGGACAGCGCACAGATACGCAGTATTTT	CSAGGQRTDTQYF
many	TRBJ2-7	NA	TRBV7-2	TGTGCCAGCAGCTTAGGTGGCGGGGTTTACGAGCAGTACTTC	CASSLGGGVYEQYF
NA	TRBJ2-2	NA	TRBV7-8	TGTGACAGCAGCCACCACAGGGTCGGTGGGGAGCTGTTTTTT	CDSSHHRVGGELFF
many	TRBJ1-2	NA	TRBV9	TGTGCCAGCAGCGTCGACAGTAACTATGGCTACACCTTC	CASSVDSNYGYTF
many	TRBJ1-1	NA	TRBV5-1	TGCGCCAGCAGCTTGGGTCTGGACAGGAACACTGAAGCTTTCTTT	CASSLGLDRNTEAFF
many	TRBJ1-6	NA	TRBV9	TGTGCCAGCAGCGTCCGGGGCAGCCCTGGGACCCTCCACTTT	CASSVRGSPGTLHF
many	TRBJ2-5	NA	TRBV20-1	TGCAGTGCTAGTTCCGTTCGGGGGGCGGGGGAGACCCAGTACTTC	CSASSVRGAGETQYF
many	TRBJ2-7	NA	TRBV5-1	TGCGCCAGCAGCTTGACCCAGACAGGCTACGAGCAGTACTTC	CASSLTQTGYEQYF
many	TRBJ2-7	TRBD1	TRBV12-3/TRBV12-4	TGTGCCAGCACATGGGGGACAGGGGGCGAGCAGTACTTC	CASTWGTGGEQYF
many	TRBJ1-6	NA	TRBV12-3/TRBV12-4	TGTGCCAGCAGTTTACAGGGAGGGAATTCACCCCTCCACTTT	CASSLQGGNSPLHF
many	TRBJ2-1	TRBD1	TRBV7-9	TGTGCCAGCAGCCCGAGGGACAGGGGAAATGAGCAGTTCTTC	CASSPRDRGNEQFF
NA	TRBJ2-3	NA	TRBV25-1	TGTGCCAGCGGGGACTTCACAGATACGCAGTATTTT	CASGDFTDTQYF
many	TRBJ2-7	NA	TRBV25-1	TGTGCCAGCAGTGAGGCGAGGCAGGGCGAGCAGTACTTC	CASSEARQGEQYF
many	TRBJ1-2	TRBD1	TRBV7-2	TGTGCCAGCAGCTCCGGGACAGGGTCATGGGGCTACACCTTC	CASSSGTGSWGYTF
medium-sized	TRBJ1-2	NA	TRBV12-3/TRBV12-4	TGTGCCAGCAGTCGCCCCGACAGGAACTATGGCTACACCTTC	CASSRPDRNYGYTF
many	TRBJ1-3	NA	TRBV6-6	TGTGCCAGCAGTCCCCCGCCTGGAAACACCATATATTTT	CASSPPPGNTIYF
many	TRBJ2-5	NA	TRBV5-6	TGTGCCAGCAGCTTGGCCGGACAGAACCCATGGGAGACCCAGTACTTC	CASSLAGQNPWETQYF
many	TRBJ2-3	TRBD2	TRBV7-8	TGTGCCAGCAGCCGGGGACTAGCGGGGGGACCCAGCACAGATACGCAGTATTTT	CASSRGLAGGPSTDTQYF
many	TRBJ2-1	TRBD2	TRBV7-6	TGTGCCAGCAGCTTAGCGTTAGCGGGGGGCACACAAACCTACAATGAGCAGTTCTTC	CASSLALAGGTQTYNEQFF
many	TRBJ1-1	TRBD1	TRBV5-1	TGCGCCAGCAGCGCCCGACAGGGGGCGAACACTGAAGCTTTCTTT	CASSARQGANTEAFF
many	TRBJ1-2	NA	TRBV7-2	TGTGCCAGCAGCCCAAAAAGCTGGGGTGGTGGCTACACCTTC	CASSPKSWGGGYTF
many	TRBJ2-5	NA	TRBV5-1	TGCGCCAGCAGCTTGTCAGGAGTCGGAGAGACCCAGTACTTC	CASSLSGVGETQYF
many	TRBJ2-5	TRBD2	TRBV10-3	TGTGCAGTAGCGGGGGGAAACCAAGAGACCCAGTACTTC	CAVAGGNQETQYF
many	TRBJ2-2	NA	TRBV9	TGTGCCAGCAGCGTAGTAGCGTCCGGGGAGCTGTTTTTT	CASSVVASGELFF
many	TRBJ1-2	NA	TRBV7-3	TGTGCCAGCAGCACCGGGATTCTCTCTAACTATGGCTACACCTTC	CASSTGILSNYGYTF
many	TRBJ1-1	NA	TRBV15	TGTGCCACCAGCACGACAAGGAACACTGAAGCTTTCTTT	CATSTTRNTEAFF
many	TRBJ2-2	NA	TRBV10-1	TGCGCCAGCAGTGACCCTGGGGGCCCCGGGGAGCTGTTTTTT	CASSDPGGPGELFF
many	TRBJ2-7	NA	TRBV7-8	TGTGCCAGCAGCCCCCAGGACTACGAGCAGTACTTC	CASSPQDYEQYF
NA	TRBJ2-6	TRBD1	TRBV6-6	TGTGCCAGCAGCTCCCCCACAGGGGCCCCTGGGGCCAACGTCCTGACTTTC	CASSSPTGAPGANVLTF
many	TRBJ1-5	NA	TRBV20-1	TGCAGTGCTAGCAGGGCCGGTCAGCCCCAGCATTTT	CSASRAGQPQHF
many	TRBJ2-5	NA	TRBV6-5	TGTGCCAGCAGTTACGGGGCAGGGAACCAAGAGACCCAGTACTTC	CASSYGAGNQETQYF
many	TRBJ2-3	TRBD1	TRBV9	TGTGCCAGCAGCAAAGGACAGGGGAACACAGATACGCAGTATTTT	CASSKGQGNTDTQYF
many	TRBJ2-6	NA	TRBV6-2/TRBV6-3	TGTGCCAGCAGTTTGGGGGCAGGGGCCAACGTCCTGACTTTC	CASSLGAGANVLTF
many	TRBJ2-7	NA	TRBV20-1	TGCAGTGCTAGAGATAGGGAATCGGGGGACAACGAGCAGTACTTC	CSARDRESGDNEQYF
many	TRBJ2-7	NA	TRBV29-1	TGCAGCGTTGCCCCTGGAATCTACGAGCAGTACTTC	CSVAPGIYEQYF
many	TRBJ1-5	NA	TRBV11-2	TGTGCCAGCAGCTTAAGGGACCCTAACAATCAGCCCCAGCATTTT	CASSLRDPNNQPQHF
many	TRBJ2-5	NA	TRBV12-3/TRBV12-4	TGTGCCAGCAGTTTCGTCGCGGGGTCCTCCCCTGCTAGGGAGACCCAGTACTTC	CASSFVAGSSPARETQYF
many	TRBJ2-7	NA	TRBV15	TGTGCCACCAGCGGGGACGTTACCGGGACGGAGGAACAATTC	CATSGDVTGTEEQF
many	TRBJ1-5	NA	TRBV7-6	TGTGCCAGCAGCCCTAGGGGGTTAGGGCCCCAGCATTTT	CASSPRGLGPQHF
many	TRBJ2-3	NA	TRBV20-1	TGCAGTGGGGGGCCGGGGGCAGTGTCAGATACGCAGTATTTT	CSGGPGAVSDTQYF
many	TRBJ2-5	NA	TRBV20-1	TGCAGTGCGGGGGTCGGGACCCAGTACTTC	CSAGVGTQYF
NA	TRBJ2-1	NA	TRBV7-8	TGTGCCAGCAGCCCCTCGGTTGGGCCGCCTAGGATGGGGGCCTACAATGAGCAGTTCTTC	CASSPSVGPPRMGAYNEQFF
large	TRBJ2-7	TRBD1	TRBV27	TGTGCCAGCAGTTTTGTGGGGACAGGGCTTTACGAGCAGTACTTC	CASSFVGTGLYEQYF
many	TRBJ1-6	TRBD1	TRBV20-1	TGCAGTGCTAGATACCGGACAGGGTCGGGTAATTCACCCCTCCACTTT	CSARYRTGSGNSPLHF
many	TRBJ1-4	NA	TRBV7-6	TGTGCCAGCAGCCGCTCGGGGCGGGCTAATGAAAAACTGTTTTTT	CASSRSGRANEKLFF
many	TRBJ2-2	TRBD2	TRBV11-2	TGTGCCAGCAGCTTCTACCCTAGCGGCGACACCGGGGAGCTGTTTTTT	CASSFYPSGDTGELFF
many	TRBJ2-5	NA	TRBV5-1	TGCGCCAGCAGCTTGGGAGGCAGTAAGACCCAGTACTTC	CASSLGGSKTQYF